The table lists the clone carrying this T cell receptor beta chain with a few counts. Unmatched junction bases numbered 5, after V lost 4 bases and J lost 2 bases. There are 15 residues in the CDR3. Germline CDR1 SGHTA, CDR2 FQGNSA. With a J-beta primer mix and a sample-barcoded 5' primer, a second PCR ran 7 to 11 cycles. TCRdb re-analysed the 5' RACE reads in MiXCR, keeping a single row per CDR3 protein. This table has approximately 1,700,000 distinct CDR3 sequences, approximately 39% appearing once. The data were obtained in a study of blood T cells in healthy people across ages. This TCR was sampled from a human donor in good health. V is TRBV7-2 and J is TRBJ2-1; 7 bases line up with TRBD1. The specimen sequenced was blood. CDR3 sequence (DNA): TGTGCCAGCAGCTCAGGGACAGTCCCCTACAATGAGCAGTTCTTC. It translates to CASSSGTVPYNEQFF.